The 19 T cell receptor beta chains presented below share a single source sample, sequenced in a study of blood T cell repertoires in COVID-19 (dated by TCRdb to about 2020). The library was produced with the immunoSEQ multiplex PCR assay. TCRdb mirrors the immuneACCESS table, restricted to in-frame sequences. Some clones are absent from its copies; in checked studies, under half trace to an unresolved V gene, and the reason for the others is unknown. The sample includes roughly 230,000 clones, with around 86% observed a single time. The ten largest clones take up roughly 7.1% of the sample. The sequenced sample consisted of PBMCs or T cells enriched from blood (not recorded which). These receptor sequences come from a man under 40 in a cohort exposed to, infected with or recovered from COVID-19 (not recorded which).

J is TRBJ2-7 and V is TRBV4-1, with 10 bases that match TRBD2. Germline V lookup: CDR1 MGHRA, CDR2 YSYEKL. The CDR3 loop spans 17 amino acids. J lost 2 bases, V lost 1 base, and 8 bases had no gene match. In nucleotides, the CDR3 is TGCGCCAGCAGCCAAGGCCTAGCGGGAGACCGAACCTACGAGCAGTACTTC. Its protein product is CASSQGLAGDRTYEQYF.

The chain links TRBV7-2 to TRBJ1-1; 7 bases are a match to TRBD1. Losses at the gene ends were 2 bases for V and 4 bases for J; bases not matched to a gene: 4. Germline V gene data show CDR1 as SGHTA and CDR2 as FQGNSA. The CDR3 is made up of 14 amino acids. CDR3 loop: CASSLIGGSTEAFF. CDR3 sequence (DNA): TGTGCCAGCAGCTTAATAGGGGGCTCCACTGAAGCTTTCTTT.

V is TRBV27 and J is TRBJ2-2; D may be TRBD2 (7 bases). CDR3 size: 15 residues. Germline CDR1 is MNHEY and CDR2 is SMNVEV (reference sequence). V lost 1 base and J 8 bases, leaving 14 bases between the germline ends. The CDR3 coding sequence is TGTGCCAGCAGTTTATTAGGGGGGGCCGCAGGGGAGCTGTTTTTT. Protein: CASSLLGGAAGELFF.

This sequence joins TRBV25-1 and TRBJ1-6, with D unresolved. The CDR3 length is 15 residues. V dropped 1 base and J dropped 10 bases, with 14 bases sitting between them. The germline V gene has CDR1 MGHDK and CDR2 SYGVNS. As DNA, the CDR3 is TGTGCCAGCAGTGAATGGGGAGGGAGGAAATCACCCCTCCACTTT. It encodes CASSEWGGRKSPLHF. The variable domain in full, with the rest retrieved from reference TRBV25-1 and TRBJ1-6, is EADIYQTPRYLVIGTGKKITLECSQTMGHDKMYWYQQDPGMELHLIHYSYGVNSTEKGDLSSESTVSRIRTEHFPLTLESARPSHTSQYLCASSEWGGRKSPLHFGNGTRLTVT.

As DNA, the CDR3 is TGTGCCAGCATTTCTCTGGGGGTACAGGGGGCCATGAACACTGAAGCTTTCTTT. Residues: CASISLGVQGAMNTEAFF. The chain joins TRBV28 to TRBJ1-1; 9 bases are shared with TRBD1. The CDR3 runs 18 residues. With 7 bases clipped from V and 0 bases from J, the junction kept 15 bases outside the gene matches. Germline CDR1 and CDR2: MDHEN and SYDVKM.

V is TRBV2 and J is TRBJ2-1; tentative D call: TRBD2 (5 bases). The CDR3 has 13 amino acids. The V gene lost 8 bases and the J gene lost 7 bases, with 15 bases spanning the gap. Germline lookup yields CDR1 SNHLY and CDR2 FYNNEI. CDR3 protein: CASYTGSRNEQFF. In DNA form, the CDR3 reads TGTGCCAGCTACACGGGGTCACGGAATGAGCAGTTCTTC. The whole variable domain, filled in from reference TRBV2 and TRBJ2-1, reads EPEVTQTPSHQVTQMGQEVILRCVPISNHLYFYWYRQILGQKVEFLVSFYNNEISEKSEIFDDQFSVERPDGSNFTLKIRSTKLEDSAMYFCASYTGSRNEQFFGPGTRLTVL.

V usage is TRBV28 and J usage is TRBJ2-1; 8 positions agree with TRBD1. Germline CDR1 reads MDHEN; CDR2 reads SYDVKM. V gave up 3 bases and J gave up 9 bases; unmatched junction bases: 4. The CDR3 is 13 residues long. CDR3 region: CASSFWTGTEQFF. Written as DNA, the CDR3 is TGTGCCAGCAGTTTTTGGACAGGGACTGAGCAGTTCTTC.

This clone was counted only a few times. J is TRBJ1-4 and V is TRBV15, with 9 bases lining up with TRBD1. Unmatched junction bases numbered 4, after V lost 0 bases and J lost 5 bases. The CDR3 sequence is 16 residues long. The germline CDR1 and CDR2 sequences are LNHNV and YYDKDF (reference sequence). The CDR3 region is CATSRDSGTGNEKLFF. The CDR3 bases are TGTGCCACCAGCAGAGACTCCGGGACAGGGAATGAAAAACTGTTTTTT.

The chain uses TRBV5-1 and TRBJ2-7, with D perhaps TRBD1 (7 bases). V was cut by 4 bases and J by 4 bases, with 21 bases left in between. CDR1 and CDR2 (germline): SGHRS, YFSETQ. The CDR3 loop spans 16 amino acids. Here the CDR3 DNA reads TGCGCCAGCAGCGGGAGGACAGGCCGATTGTGGTACGAGCAGTACTTC. Translating gives CASSGRTGRLWYEQYF.

The genes are TRBV28 and TRBJ1-1; 11 bases match TRBD1. V lost 5 bases and J lost 5; bases outside the gene matches: 4. The germline gives CDR1 MDHEN, CDR2 SYDVKM. The CDR3 loop spans 14 amino acids. In nucleotides, the CDR3 is TGTGCCAGCAGTACGGGACAGGGGGGTACTGAAGCTTTCTTT. It translates to CASSTGQGGTEAFF.

This clone came up once. V gene TRBV25-1 combines with J gene TRBJ2-3; D is unresolved. Trimming removed 5 bases at V and 4 bases at J, with 4 bases between. This CDR3 has 11 residues. The germline CDR1 and CDR2 sequences are MGHDK and SYGVNS. CDR3 in DNA: TGTGCCAGCAGTCGGTCAGATACGCAGTATTTT. As protein: CASSRSDTQYF. Full variable domain (rest looked up from reference TRBV25-1 and TRBJ2-3): EADIYQTPRYLVIGTGKKITLECSQTMGHDKMYWYQQDPGMELHLIHYSYGVNSTEKGDLSSESTVSRIRTEHFPLTLESARPSHTSQYLCASSRSDTQYFGPGTRLTVL.

This clone came up a few times. The CDR3, as DNA: TGTGCCAGCAGCCCCGAAGAGGGGGTTTGGGACACTGAAGCTTTCTTT. It is translated as CASSPEEGVWDTEAFF. The gene calls are TRBV7-9 and TRBJ1-1; TRBD1 is a possible D gene (6 bases). Germline V gene lookup returns CDR1 SEHNR and CDR2 FQNEAQ (reference sequence). The CDR3 has 16 residues. V dropped 5 bases and J dropped 3 bases, with 19 bases sitting between them.

The genes are TRBV4-2 and TRBJ2-7; TRBD1 is a possible D gene (5 bases). The CDR3 length is 14 residues. Germline CDR1 reads LGHNA; CDR2 reads YNFKEQ. Trimming removed 2 bases at V and 0 bases at J, with 8 bases between. The CDR3 region is CASSQRRDSYEQYF. DNA for the CDR3: TGTGCCAGCAGCCAACGCAGGGACTCCTACGAGCAGTACTTC.

V gene TRBV10-3 combines with J gene TRBJ1-2; D is ambiguous. Germline V CDR1 and CDR2: ENHRY, SYGVKD. The length of the CDR3 is 12 residues. Trimming removed 7 bases from V and 4 bases from J, with 10 bases in between. The CDR3 bases are TGTGCCATCACCAGAGGTCTCTATGGCTACACCTTC. It codes for CAITRGLYGYTF.

The CDR3 nucleotides read TGTGCCAGCAGCGTAGACGGACTAGCGGTTAGCACAGATACGCAGTATTTT. This encodes CASSVDGLAVSTDTQYF. The V call is TRBV9, the J call TRBJ2-3, with TRBD2 matching 10 bases. The CDR3 runs to 17 residues. V gave up 0 bases and J gave up 0 bases; unmatched junction bases: 4. In germline, CDR1 is SGDLS, CDR2 YYNGEE.

The chain carries TRBV7-9 and TRBJ2-1, with 12 nucleotides matching TRBD2. Germline V gene lookup returns CDR1 SEHNR and CDR2 FQNEAQ (reference sequence). The length of the CDR3 is 16 residues. The ends lost 2 bases at V and 9 bases at J; junction bases unmatched: 8. Here the CDR3 DNA reads TGTGCCAGCAGCTTAACCTTACTAGCGGGAGGTACTGAGCAGTTCTTC. Protein: CASSLTLLAGGTEQFF.

V and J are TRBV5-4 and TRBJ2-7, with a tentative D call TRBD2 (5 bases). V was clipped by 4 bases and J by 2 bases, with 10 bases between them. The CDR3 is 13 residues long. CDR1 is SGHNT, CDR2 YYREEE, per germline (reference sequence). As DNA, the CDR3 is TGTGCCAGCAGCCCCCCGGGGACCTACGAGCAGTACTTC. Protein sequence: CASSPPGTYEQYF.

In this sample, this clone turned up once. This chain uses TRBV28 with TRBJ2-5, with TRBD1 as a possible D gene (6 bases). Germline values: CDR1 MDHEN, CDR2 SYDVKM. This CDR3 has 19 amino acids. The V and J ends lost 1 base and 5 bases respectively, with 26 bases between them. The CDR3 loop reads CASSLSRFWDDSGEETQYF. CDR3 nucleotides: TGTGCCAGCAGTTTATCCCGGTTTTGGGACGACTCAGGGGAGGAGACCCAGTACTTC.

The chain recombines TRBV3-1 (or the pseudogene TRBV3-2) with TRBJ1-2; TRBD1 aligns across 10 bases. With 7 bases clipped from V and 6 bases from J, the junction kept 2 bases outside the gene matches. CDR3 size: 12 residues. Germline V lookup: CDR1 LGHDT, CDR2 YNNKEL (reference sequence). The CDR3 reads CASTGTGDGYTF. In DNA, the CDR3 is TGTGCCAGCACAGGGACAGGGGATGGCTACACCTTC.